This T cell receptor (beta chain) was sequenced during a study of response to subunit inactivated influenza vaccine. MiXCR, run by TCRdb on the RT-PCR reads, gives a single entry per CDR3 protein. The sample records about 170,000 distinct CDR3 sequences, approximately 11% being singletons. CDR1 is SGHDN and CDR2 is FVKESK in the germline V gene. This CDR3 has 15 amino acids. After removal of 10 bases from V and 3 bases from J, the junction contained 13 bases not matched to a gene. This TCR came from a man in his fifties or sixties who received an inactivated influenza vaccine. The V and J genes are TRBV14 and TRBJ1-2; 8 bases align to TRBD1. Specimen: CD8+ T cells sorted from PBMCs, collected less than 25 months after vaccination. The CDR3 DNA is TGTGCCACCGACGAAGGGACAGGTAGCGACTATGGCTACACCTTC. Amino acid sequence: CATDEGTGSDYGYTF.